The clone carrying this T cell receptor (beta chain) has only a few counts. Its antigen is unidentified. The intended depth for sequencing was 1 in 200,000 to 1 in 1 million T cells. Clones were read by immunoSEQ multiplex PCR, and TCRdb kept only the in-frame ones, dropping some. The sample lists some 120,000 clones; roughly 60% were seen once. The length of the CDR3 is 20 residues. CDR1 is SNHLY, CDR2 FYNNEI, per germline. V shed 2 bases and J shed 1 base, with 24 bases lying between them. This record comes from a study of cytotoxic CD8 clonotypes in ibrutinib-treated CLL. About the research overall: IGHV unmutated 17 to 18; relapsed/refractory more than ten; treatment-naive some 16.

Study-wide findings and caveats: Public clonotypes were rare and shrank or held steady on treatment. In sustained-remission versus progressing patients, sampling times differed.

The sample was PBMCs, taken after 24 months of ibrutinib treatment. The origin of this receptor is a human donor with chronic lymphocytic leukemia. J is TRBJ1-5 and V is TRBV2, with D hard to call. The CDR3 loop reads CASSEFGAAGYLVSNQPQHF. DNA for the CDR3: TGTGCCAGCAGTGAATTCGGTGCGGCAGGATACTTAGTGAGCAATCAGCCCCAGCATTTT.